These 18 T cell receptor beta chains were all obtained from the same sample, sequenced in a study of human T cells and chemical hapten exposure. Specified time point: healthy volunteer bleed at 6 weeks. Extraction of total RNA was performed on unfractionated whole blood. TCRdb reprocessed the RACE reads with MiXCR, giving one entry per CDR3 protein. The sample contains 40,000 to 45,000 distinct CDR3 sequences, 3.7% of which appear only once. The sequenced sample consisted of whole blood. The origin of the receptors is a human donor in good health. Some clones in this sample may be carry-over from other donors' samples.

This clonotype was counted ten times or more. V and J are TRBV29-1 and TRBJ1-2; 7 nucleotides align to TRBD1. Trimming cost V 6 bases and J 5 bases; bases outside gene matches: 9. Germline V CDR1 and CDR2: SQVTM, ANQGSEA. The CDR3 has 13 residues. The CDR3 protein is CSVAPTGTYGYTF. Written as DNA, the CDR3 is TGCAGCGTAGCCCCGACAGGGACATATGGCTACACCTTC.

This clonotype was detected many times. This chain links TRBV4-2 with TRBJ2-2, with D unresolved. The CDR3 has 15 amino acids. Germline assignment: CDR1 LGHNA and CDR2 YNFKEQ. Between the trimmed V and J ends, which lost 3 bases and 1 base, there was a span of 9 bases. Here the CDR3 DNA reads TGTGCCAGCAGCCAGGAGATCATGAACACCGGGGAGCTGTTTTTT. Translating gives CASSQEIMNTGELFF.

There are many counts of this clonotype. The final CDR3 position lacks the conserved phenylalanine or tryptophan, pointing to a likely read error. It is unclear where the CDR3 begins or ends on the DNA, so no DNA is shown, and the CDR3 is as TCRdb lists it. This sequence joins TRBV6-6 and TRBJ1-4; the DNA was not compared with TRBD1, the D call given in the table. From its first to its last residue, the CDR3 has 12 amino acids. Germline V gives CDR1 MNHNY, CDR2 SVGAGI (reference sequence). The CDR3 region is CASPEGQGAPWI.

This clonotype was detected many times. This chain uses TRBV11-2 with TRBJ2-3; 9 nucleotides match TRBD2. Germline V lookup: CDR1 SGHAT, CDR2 FQNNGV. The trim removed 0 bases at V and 0 bases at J, leaving 19 bases unmatched. CDR3 length: 22 amino acids. CDR3 in DNA: TGTGCCAGCAGCTTAGATCCGAGGACTAGCGCAAGCTCCCCGACTAGCACAGATACGCAGTATTTT. Amino acids: CASSLDPRTSASSPTSTDTQYF.

This clonotype was recorded a few times. The CDR3: CASSEGTSGSGETQYF. As DNA, the CDR3 is TGCGCCAGCAGCGAAGGGACTAGCGGGAGTGGAGAGACCCAGTACTTC. V is TRBV5-1 and J is TRBJ2-5; 14 nucleotides align to TRBD2. This CDR3 is built from 16 residues. J lost 4 bases, V lost 4 bases, and 6 bases had no gene match. The germline V gene encodes CDR1 SGHRS and CDR2 YFSETQ.

This clonotype was found many times. At one of its ends the junction is not consistent with the germline gene, which may arise from a read error. CDR3 sequence: CASSLPYPSGSENF. The CDR3 region has the DNA TGTGCCAGCAGTTTACCGTACCCTAGCGGGAGTGAGAACTTC. The gene calls are TRBV28 and TRBJ2-7; TRBD2 matches at 10 bases. The germline gives CDR1 MDHEN, CDR2 SYDVKM. This CDR3 region has 14 residues.

This clonotype was seen many times. V gene TRBV27 combines with J gene TRBJ2-4; D remains unclear. With 3 bases removed from V and 5 bases from J, the gap between germline ends came to 8 bases. Germline CDR1 MNHEY, CDR2 SMNVEV (reference sequence). The CDR3 has 13 residues. The CDR3 DNA reads as TGTGCCAGCAGTTTCAGGAACCAAAACATTCAGTACTTC. It yields the protein CASSFRNQNIQYF.

There are a few counts of this clonotype. V and J are TRBV24-1 and TRBJ1-1; D might be TRBD1 (5 bases). Trimming took off 6 bases at V and 5 bases at J, with 12 bases between the two ends. CDR1 KGHDR and CDR2 SFDVKD come from the germline V gene. The length of the CDR3 is 13 residues. CDR3 sequence reads: CATSKAGRTEAFF. The CDR3 coding sequence is TGTGCCACCAGTAAGGCAGGGAGAACTGAAGCTTTCTTT.

This clonotype was counted only a few times. J is TRBJ2-1 and V is TRBV2; D unclear. V shed 8 bases and J shed 7 bases, with 9 bases lying between them. The CDR3 consists of 11 residues. Germline CDR1 SNHLY, CDR2 FYNNEI. DNA of the CDR3: TGTGCCAGCGTCCTTACAAATGAGCAGTTCTTC. Translation: CASVLTNEQFF.

The table lists this clonotype with many counts. This rearrangement joins TRBV7-8 to TRBJ1-1; D perhaps matches TRBD1 (5 bases). Germline-derived CDR1 and CDR2 are SGHVS and FQNEAQ. The ends were cut back, 5 bases at V and 7 bases at J, with 11 bases in the middle. CDR3 length: 12 amino acids. The CDR3 region has the DNA TGTGCCAGCAGCAGAAGGGGACTTGAAGCTTTCTTT. Translation gives CASSRRGLEAFF.

CDR3 loop: CASMALAGDTDTQYF. The CDR3 DNA reads TGTGCCAGTATGGCCCTAGCGGGGGACACAGATACGCAGTATTTT. The V and J genes are TRBV19 and TRBJ2-3, with 10 bases lining up with TRBD2. Germline trimming cut 7 bases from V and 2 bases from J; bases unmatched to any gene: 6. The CDR3 is 15 residues long. The germline V gene has CDR1 LNHDA and CDR2 SQIVND (reference sequence).

This clonotype was seen repeatedly, ten times or more. The chain couples TRBV11-2 to TRBJ2-1, with 9 bases fitting TRBD2. Germline V gives CDR1 SGHAT, CDR2 FQNNGV. Trimming removed 5 bases from V and 8 bases from J; junction bases left unmatched: 19. The CDR3 is 18 amino acids. CDR3 region: CASSILTGNSGSIYEQFF. The CDR3 coding sequence is TGTGCCAGCAGCATCCTGACAGGGAATAGCGGGAGTATCTATGAGCAGTTCTTC.

This clonotype was seen repeatedly, ten times or more. The rearrangement joins TRBV6-5 to TRBJ2-1; a weak D match, TRBD2 (5 bases). CDR3 length: 14 residues. V lost 0 bases to trimming and J lost 12 bases, with 15 bases between them. CDR1 and CDR2 from the germline V gene are MNHEY and SVGAGI. The CDR3: CASSYSRGLPGQFF. The DNA of the CDR3 is TGTGCCAGCAGTTACTCGAGAGGGTTACCAGGGCAGTTCTTC.

V is TRBV12-3 or TRBV12-4 and J is TRBJ1-2; D is unclear. Trimming took 1 base from V and 0 from J, leaving 3 bases between them. The CDR3 has 13 amino acids. CDR3 residues: CASSLDPNYGYTF. DNA for the CDR3: TGTGCCAGCAGTTTAGACCCTAACTATGGCTACACCTTC.

The sample holds a few counts of this clonotype. The V gene is TRBV6-1, the J gene TRBJ2-5; D not certain. V was clipped by 0 bases and J by 1 base, with 9 bases between them. This CDR3 contains 15 residues. The germline V gene encodes CDR1 MNHNS and CDR2 SASEGT. In DNA form, the CDR3 reads TGTGCCAGCAGTGAAGCGCTGGGCGCCCAAGAGACCCAGTACTTC. Its protein is CASSEALGAQETQYF.

This clonotype was observed a few times. The V gene is TRBV5-1, the J gene TRBJ2-7, with D unclear. Germline values: CDR1 SGHRS, CDR2 YFSETQ. Trimming stripped 1 base from V and 5 bases from J, with 13 bases between. The CDR3 consists of 14 residues. DNA of the CDR3: TGCGCCAGCAGCTTGAGCACCCGGGCCGACGAGCAGTACTTC. This sequence encodes CASSLSTRADEQYF.

The CDR3 spells CASSWAGGVGTDTQYF. In nucleotides, the CDR3 is TGTGCCAGCAGTTGGGCAGGGGGCGTCGGCACAGATACGCAGTATTTT. The J gene is TRBJ2-3, the V gene TRBV6-5, with 8 nucleotides matching TRBD1. The CDR3 sequence is 16 residues long. CDR1 MNHEY and CDR2 SVGAGI come from the germline V gene. The ends lost 4 bases at V and 1 base at J; junction bases unmatched: 7.

This clonotype showed up many times. This chain uses TRBV28 with TRBJ2-4; TRBD1 matches at 8 bases. This CDR3 contains 18 residues. The germline CDR1 and CDR2 sequences are MDHEN and SYDVKM. V was pared by 7 bases and J by 0 bases, with 14 bases of the junction left unmatched. CDR3 bases: TGTGCCAGCACAATCGGACAGGGTACGGCCCTAGCCAAAAACATTCAGTACTTC. Amino acid sequence: CASTIGQGTALAKNIQYF.